Listed here are 10 T cell receptor beta chains from one sample, sequenced in a study of OX40 agonist ivuxolimab in advanced cancers. Method: immunoSEQ multiplex PCR; TCRdb's copy keeps in-frame clones and lacks some. The repertoire consists of approximately 68,000 clones, with 88% occurring once and the leading ten covering 0.85% to 1%. Sequenced material: CD4+ or CD8+ T cells sorted from blood, taken in a trial of the OX40 agonist ivuxolimab. The receptors here all came from an adult with an advanced solid tumor such as melanoma, head and neck, liver or kidney cancer.

V gene TRBV7-2 combines with J gene TRBJ2-2, with unresolved D. The CDR3 has 16 residues. V lost 1 base, J lost 0 bases, and 9 bases lay in between. Germline V lookup: CDR1 SGHTA, CDR2 FQGNSA. The CDR3 DNA reads as TGTGCCAGCAGCTTAGAACCCTTCTCGAACACCGGGGAGCTGTTTTTT. Its protein product is CASSLEPFSNTGELFF.

The rearrangement joins TRBV7-6 to TRBJ2-2; perhaps D is TRBD1 or TRBD2 (5 bases each). With 5 bases removed from V and 6 bases from J, the gap between germline ends came to 16 bases. Looked up from germline, CDR1 is SGHVS and CDR2 is FNYEAQ. This CDR3 has 15 amino acids. The CDR3 here is CASSRDGLKSGELFF. The CDR3 DNA is TGTGCCAGCAGCCGGGACGGTCTCAAATCCGGGGAGCTGTTTTTT.

The V call is TRBV7-8, the J call TRBJ2-1, with 7 bases lining up with TRBD2. V was pared by 5 bases and J by 2 bases, with 9 bases of the junction left unmatched. This CDR3 region has 16 residues. Germline loops: CDR1 SGHVS, CDR2 FQNEAQ. The CDR3 DNA is TGTGCCAGCAGCATGGCGACTAGCAGAACCTACAATGAGCAGTTCTTC. Protein: CASSMATSRTYNEQFF.

The chain recombines TRBV5-1 with TRBJ2-5; TRBD1 might be the D (6 bases). V lost 0 bases and J 5 bases, leaving 14 bases between the germline ends. CDR1 and CDR2 (germline): SGHRS, YFSETQ. The CDR3 consists of 15 residues. The CDR3 sequence: CASSLGGQRGETQYF. The DNA of the CDR3 is TGCGCCAGCAGCTTGGGTGGGCAGAGGGGGGAGACCCAGTACTTC.

This chain's CDR3 is CALTKVGTQYF. CDR3 sequence (DNA): TGTGCCTTGACAAAGGTGGGGACCCAGTACTTC. The genes are TRBV30 and TRBJ2-5; D is uncertain. The CDR3 loop spans 11 amino acids. V gave up 7 bases and J gave up 7 bases, with 13 bases separating them. Germline CDR1 reads GTSNPN; CDR2 reads SVGIG (reference sequence).

V gene TRBV9 combines with J gene TRBJ1-4; 10 bases align to TRBD1. The CDR3 runs 14 residues. V gave up 3 bases and J gave up 6 bases; unmatched junction bases: 2. Per germline, CDR1 SGDLS and CDR2 YYNGEE. The CDR3 protein is CASSATGGYEKLFF. DNA of the CDR3: TGTGCCAGCAGCGCGACAGGGGGCTATGAAAAACTGTTTTTT.

The chain joins TRBV4-1 to TRBJ2-1; the D gene is possibly TRBD2 (6 bases). Germline V gene sequence: CDR1 MGHRA, CDR2 YSYEKL. V shed 1 base and J shed 0 bases, with 10 bases lying between them. The CDR3 is 16 residues long. The chain's CDR3 is CASSQVSGSSYNEQFF. Written as DNA, the CDR3 is TGCGCCAGCAGCCAAGTTAGCGGAAGCTCCTACAATGAGCAGTTCTTC.

This chain joins TRBV7-2 and TRBJ2-6, with unresolved D. The CDR3 runs 14 residues. Trimming took off 5 bases at V and 3 bases at J, with 8 bases between the two ends. Germline assignment: CDR1 SGHTA and CDR2 FQGNSA. CDR3 DNA sequence: TGTGCCAGCAGCAGGGCAGGTGGGGCCAACGTCCTGACTTTC. Encoded protein: CASSRAGGANVLTF.

The rearrangement uses TRBV6-1 and TRBJ1-4, with 7 bases identical to TRBD1. V shed 6 bases, J shed 7 bases, and the junction held 11 bases outside the gene matches. This CDR3 is built from 15 residues. Germline V gene lookup returns CDR1 MNHNS and CDR2 SASEGT. The CDR3 coding sequence is TGTGCCAGCAGACGGACAGGAACCTTGGCTGAAAAACTGTTTTTT. Its protein product is CASRRTGTLAEKLFF.

The chain combines TRBV18 with TRBJ2-4; the D gene could be TRBD1 or TRBD2 (6 bases each). The CDR3 is 15 residues long. Trimming removed 1 base at V and 3 bases at J, with 10 bases between. Germline V lookup: CDR1 KGHSH, CDR2 LQKENI. CDR3 nucleotides: TGTGCCAGCTCACCACAGGGGGGCAGCAAAAACATTCAGTACTTC. It encodes CASSPQGGSKNIQYF.